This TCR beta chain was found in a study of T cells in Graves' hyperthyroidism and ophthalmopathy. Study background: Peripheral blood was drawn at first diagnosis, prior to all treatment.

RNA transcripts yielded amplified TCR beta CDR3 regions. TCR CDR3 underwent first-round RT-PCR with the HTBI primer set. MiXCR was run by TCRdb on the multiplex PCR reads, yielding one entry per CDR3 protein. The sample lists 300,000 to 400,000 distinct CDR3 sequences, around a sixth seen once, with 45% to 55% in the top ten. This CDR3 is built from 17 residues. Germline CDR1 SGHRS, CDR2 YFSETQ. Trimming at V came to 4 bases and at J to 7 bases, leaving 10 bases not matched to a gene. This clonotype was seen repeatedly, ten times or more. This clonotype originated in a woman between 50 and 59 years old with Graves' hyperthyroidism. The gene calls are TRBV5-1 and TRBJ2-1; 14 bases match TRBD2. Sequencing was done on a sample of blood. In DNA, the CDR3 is TGCGCCAGCAGCATCCCAAAGGGACTAGCGGGAGCGAATGAGCAGTTCTTC. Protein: CASSIPKGLAGANEQFF. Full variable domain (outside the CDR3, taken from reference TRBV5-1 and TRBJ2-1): KAGVTQTPRYLIKTRGQQVTLSCSPISGHRSVSWYQQTPGQGLQFLFEYFSETQRNKGNFPGRFSGRQFSNSRSEMNVSTLELGDSALYLCASSIPKGLAGANEQFFGPGTRLTVL.